The sample holds a few counts of the clone carrying this T cell receptor beta chain. Its antigen remains unknown. The sample belongs to a study of T-cell reconstitution after alpha-beta-depleted transplantation in children. Unique molecular identifiers were incorporated during preparation of the TCRbeta library. TCRdb reprocessed the PCR reads via MiXCR and lists one record per CDR3 protein. Found here are under 750,000 distinct CDR3 sequences, roughly 24% of them singletons; the top ten hold roughly 15%. The study, taken as a whole, reports: Newly produced T cells mostly provided counts and TCRbeta diversity after one year, as hyperexpanded clones declined. The study reportedly traced alpha-beta T cells about two months after transplant to several hundred expanded graft clones. Day-60 TCRbeta diversity that was high in some patients was derived from surviving recipient T cells and thymic progenitors.

The CDR3 is 13 amino acids. V shed 1 base, J shed 5 bases, and the junction held 1 base outside the gene matches. CDR1 and CDR2 (germline): MGHDK, SYGVNS. Sequences were derived from PBMCs, mostly from graft donor cells, sampled 360 days after TCRalphabeta/CD19-depleted stem cell transplant. This receptor was taken from a boy less than two years old who had a stem cell transplant for acute myeloid leukemia, so the T cells may come from the graft donor. The rearrangement joins TRBV25-1 to TRBJ2-7; 8 bases are a match to TRBD1. Here the CDR3 DNA reads TGTGCCAGCAGTGAATGGACAGGGCACGAGCAGTACTTC. Amino acid sequence: CASSEWTGHEQYF.